The entry that follows covers one T cell receptor (beta chain) sequence. Its antigen is unidentified. Assay used: immunoSEQ multiplex PCR; TCRdb lists only in-frame clones, some missing. The sample includes about 4,700 clones, approximately 69% of them seen just once. The data are from a study of tissue T cells after allogeneic stem cell transplantation. Whole-study context: Several unmodified and three CD34-selected T-cell-depleted grafts went to graft-versus-host disease patients. General study points: TCR repertoires tracked anatomic similarity, regardless of disease or transplant status. Tissue-detected TCR repertoire was only partly captured by blood and spleen T cells.

The CDR3 has 12 residues. Germline V gene lookup returns CDR1 SGHTA and CDR2 FQGNSA. V dropped 0 bases and J dropped 6 bases, with 6 bases sitting between them. The chain links TRBV7-2 to TRBJ2-7, with a possible D match to TRBD2 (5 bases). The TCR sequence derives from a female patient aged 18 to 55 with steroid-refractory graft-versus-host disease after an allogeneic stem cell transplant. Some T cells may possibly be graft donor cells. The starting material was duodenal tissue, obtained at autopsy. In nucleotides, the CDR3 is TGTGCCAGCAGCTTAGCGGCGGGCGAGCAGTACTTC. Encoded protein: CASSLAAGEQYF. The full variable domain, its missing parts supplied by reference TRBV7-2 and TRBJ2-7, is GAGVSQSPSNKVTEKGKDVELRCDPISGHTALYWYRQSLGQGLEFLIYFQGNSAPDKSGLPSDRFSAERTGGSVSTLTIQRTQQEDSAVYLCASSLAAGEQYFGPGTRLTVT.